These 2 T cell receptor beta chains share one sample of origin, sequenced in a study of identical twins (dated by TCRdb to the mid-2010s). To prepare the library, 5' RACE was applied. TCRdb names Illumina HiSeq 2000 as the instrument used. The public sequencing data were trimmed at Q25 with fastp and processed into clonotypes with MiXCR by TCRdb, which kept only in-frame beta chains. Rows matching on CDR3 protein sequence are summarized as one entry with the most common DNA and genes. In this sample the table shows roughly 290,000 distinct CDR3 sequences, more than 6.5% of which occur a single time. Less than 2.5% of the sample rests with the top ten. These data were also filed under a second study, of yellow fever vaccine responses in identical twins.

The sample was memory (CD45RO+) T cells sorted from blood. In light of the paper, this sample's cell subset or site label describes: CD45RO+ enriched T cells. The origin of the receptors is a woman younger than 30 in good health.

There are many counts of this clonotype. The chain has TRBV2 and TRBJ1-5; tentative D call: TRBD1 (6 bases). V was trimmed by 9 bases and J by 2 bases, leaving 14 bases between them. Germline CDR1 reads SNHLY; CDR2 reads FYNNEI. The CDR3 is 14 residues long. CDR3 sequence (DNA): TGTGCCAGTCGGGGGGCTGGGGGCAATCAGCCCCAGCATTTT. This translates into CASRGAGGNQPQHF.

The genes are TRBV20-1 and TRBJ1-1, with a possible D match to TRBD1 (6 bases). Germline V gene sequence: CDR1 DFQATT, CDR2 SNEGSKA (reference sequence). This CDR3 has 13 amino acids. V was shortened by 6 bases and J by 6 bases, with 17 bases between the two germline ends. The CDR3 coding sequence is TGCAGTGCCGTTCCCCGAAGGACAGCTGAAGCTTTCTTT. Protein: CSAVPRRTAEAFF.